The sample holds many counts of the clone carrying this T cell receptor (beta chain). Its antigen is not known. Breast cancer patients provided tissue from their axillary draining lymph nodes. The CDR3 has 15 residues. V dropped 0 bases and J dropped 5; count of bases not matched to a gene: 2. Germline loops: CDR1 LNHNV, CDR2 YYDKDF (reference sequence). This entry comes from a study of breast tumors, draining lymph nodes, adjacent tissues. Whole-study results and caveats: Data fit most tumor T cells coming from lymph node, expanding in tumor.

TCRdb ran MiXCR on the multiplex PCR reads and lists one entry per CDR3 protein. This sample has about 130,000 distinct CDR3 sequences, with 21% found just once. The sequence derives from a female donor with breast cancer. Some clones in this sample may be carry-over from other donors' samples. Sequencing was performed on axillary lymph node tissue. This sequence joins TRBV15 and TRBJ1-5; 9 positions agree with TRBD1. Written as DNA, the CDR3 is TGTGCCACCAGCAGAGAGGGACAGGGATATCAGCCCCAGCATTTT. This encodes CATSREGQGYQPQHF.